What follows describes a single T cell receptor (beta chain). Its specificity is unknown. Total RNA was isolated from each sample in quantities of at least 6 micrograms. Through a sample-barcoded 5' primer and a J-beta primer mix, a second PCR was run for roughly 7 to 12 cycles. TCRdb redid the calling of the 5' RACE reads with MiXCR, one entry per CDR3 protein. There are more than 1 million distinct CDR3 sequences in the sample; more than 35% occur only once, and 18% lies in the top ten. The entry originates in a study of blood T cells in healthy people across ages. About the study: In model experiments, template switching was able to capture about one barcoded beta molecule for every two T cells that were present.

This CDR3 has 15 residues. Between the trimmed V and J ends, which lost 8 bases and 0 bases, there was a span of 15 bases. Germline values: CDR1 SGHDN, CDR2 FVKESK. Study-wide results and limits: The study found more naive CD4+ cells and higher diversity in long-lived than aged donors. Expanded clonotype shifts may have been confounded, as the donors had an unknown CMV status.

This clonotype was sampled from a woman aged 60-75 years in good health. The sample comprised blood. The J gene is TRBJ2-3, the V gene TRBV14, with no clear D. Here the CDR3 reads CASRSQLSSTDTQYF. In DNA form, the CDR3 reads TGTGCCAGCCGATCCCAGCTTAGTAGCACAGATACGCAGTATTTT.